This T cell receptor (beta chain) was captured by sequencing in a study of T-cell reconstitution after alpha-beta-depleted transplantation in children. There are many counts of this clonotype. As yet, its antigen is unknown. Preparation of the TCRbeta library used unique molecular identifiers. Each CDR3 protein gets one entry after TCRdb re-called the PCR reads with MiXCR. The table includes around 440,000 distinct CDR3 sequences, more than 9% detected once. Notes on the study in general: Surviving recipient T cells and intrathymic progenitors accounted for some patients' high TCRbeta diversity at day 60.

The sequencing used PBMCs, collected before TCRalphabeta/CD19-depleted stem cell transplant. The sequence derives from a child aged 2-15 years with inherited bone marrow failure, due to receive a stem cell transplant.

CDR3 amino acids: CASSLVRDRALEQYF. The CDR3 DNA is TGTGCCAGCAGTTTGGTCCGGGACAGAGCGCTCGAGCAGTACTTC. The rearrangement joins TRBV12-3 or TRBV12-4 to TRBJ2-7; TRBD1 matches 7 bases. This CDR3 is built from 15 residues. J lost 6 bases, V lost 3 bases, and 11 bases had no gene match.